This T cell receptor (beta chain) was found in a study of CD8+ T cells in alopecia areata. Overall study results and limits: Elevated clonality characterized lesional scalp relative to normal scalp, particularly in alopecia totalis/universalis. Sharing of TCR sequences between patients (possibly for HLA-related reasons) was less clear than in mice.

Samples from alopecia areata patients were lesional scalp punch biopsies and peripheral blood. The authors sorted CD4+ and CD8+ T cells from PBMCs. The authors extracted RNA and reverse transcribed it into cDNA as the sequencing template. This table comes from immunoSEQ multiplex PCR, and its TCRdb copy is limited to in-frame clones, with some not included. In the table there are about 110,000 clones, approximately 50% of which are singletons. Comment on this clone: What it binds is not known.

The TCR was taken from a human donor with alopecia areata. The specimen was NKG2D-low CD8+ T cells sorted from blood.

CDR3 sequence: CASRQTGLNGEQYF. CDR3 in DNA: TGTGCCAGCAGACAGACAGGGTTGAACGGCGAGCAGTACTTC. This chain connects TRBV2 to TRBJ2-7; 7 bases are shared with TRBD1. Germline CDR1 reads SNHLY; CDR2 reads FYNNEI. The CDR3 runs 14 residues. J was trimmed by 6 bases and V by 6 bases; bases with no gene match: 11.